The TCR beta chain under discussion was sequenced for a study of STAT5B mutations in CD4+ large granular lymphocyte leukemia. General study points: No patients shared main leukemic clonotypes, though roughly 23% appeared at low frequency elsewhere. CD4-sorted patient repertoires seemed more clonal than healthy CD4+ repertoires.

Worth noting for this clone: The antigen is not known.

Measured with immunoSEQ multiplex PCR; TCRdb has only the in-frame clones, and not every one. The sample holds nearly 35,000 clones; over 60% are singletons and the top ten take less than 2.5%. Germline loops: CDR1 SGHRS, CDR2 YFSETQ. The CDR3 is 12 residues long. Deletions cut 0 bases from V and 5 bases from J, with 5 bases between. Controls came from buffy coats of healthy blood donors. V and J are TRBV5-1 and TRBJ2-5; D remains unclear. This TCR was recovered from a human donor in good health. Sequencing was done on a sample of CD4+ T cells from blood buffy coats. The CDR3 loop reads CASSLVGETQYF. The DNA of the CDR3 is TGCGCCAGCAGCTTGGTCGGGGAGACCCAGTACTTC.